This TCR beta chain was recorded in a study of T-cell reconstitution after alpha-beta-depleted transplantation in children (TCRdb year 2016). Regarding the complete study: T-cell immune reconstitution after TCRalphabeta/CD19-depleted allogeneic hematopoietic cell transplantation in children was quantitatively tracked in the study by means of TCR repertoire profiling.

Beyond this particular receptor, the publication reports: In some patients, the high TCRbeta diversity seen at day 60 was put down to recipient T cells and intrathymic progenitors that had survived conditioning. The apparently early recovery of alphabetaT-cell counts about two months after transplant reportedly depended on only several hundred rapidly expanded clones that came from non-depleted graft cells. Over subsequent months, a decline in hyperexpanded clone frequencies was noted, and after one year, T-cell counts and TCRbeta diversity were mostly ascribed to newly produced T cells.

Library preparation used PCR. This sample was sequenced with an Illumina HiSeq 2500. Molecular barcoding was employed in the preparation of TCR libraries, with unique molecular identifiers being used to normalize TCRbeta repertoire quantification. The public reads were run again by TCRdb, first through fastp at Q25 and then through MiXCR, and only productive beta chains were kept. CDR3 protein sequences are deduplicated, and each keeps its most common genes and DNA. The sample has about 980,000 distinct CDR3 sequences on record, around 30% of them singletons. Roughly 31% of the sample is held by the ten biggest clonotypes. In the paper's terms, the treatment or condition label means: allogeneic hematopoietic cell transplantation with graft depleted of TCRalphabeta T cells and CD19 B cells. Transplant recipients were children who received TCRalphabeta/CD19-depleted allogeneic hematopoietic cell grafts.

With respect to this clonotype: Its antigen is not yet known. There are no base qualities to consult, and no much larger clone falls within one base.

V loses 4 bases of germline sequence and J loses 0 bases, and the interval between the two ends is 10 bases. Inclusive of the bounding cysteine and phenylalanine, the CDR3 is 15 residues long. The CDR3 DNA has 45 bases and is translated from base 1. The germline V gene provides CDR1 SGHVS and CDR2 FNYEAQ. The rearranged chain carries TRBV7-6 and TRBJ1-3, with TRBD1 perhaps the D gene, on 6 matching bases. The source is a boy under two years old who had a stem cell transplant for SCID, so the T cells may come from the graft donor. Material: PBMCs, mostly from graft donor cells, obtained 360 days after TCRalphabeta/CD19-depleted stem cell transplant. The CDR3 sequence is CASSSRQVSGNTIYF. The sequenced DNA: TGTGCCAGCAGCTCGAGACAGGTCTCTGGAAACACCATATATTTT.